This TCR beta chain was retrieved from a study of T cells in Graves' hyperthyroidism and ophthalmopathy. A word on this clonotype: One end of the junction varies from germline; a read error may be responsible.

This CDR3 is 13 amino acids long. From germline, CDR1 is SQVTM and CDR2 ANQGSEA. Using RNA transcripts as the source, TCR beta CDR3 regions were amplified. TCR CDR3 underwent first-round RT-PCR with the HTBI primer set. MiXCR was run by TCRdb on the multiplex PCR reads, yielding one entry per CDR3 protein. The sample contains some 510,000 distinct CDR3 sequences, more than 45% of which appear only once. The V and J genes are TRBV29-1 and TRBJ2-7; possibly TRBD2 for D (5 bases). The origin of this receptor is a young woman with Graves' hyperthyroidism. The source material was peripheral blood or thyroid tissue (not recorded which). As DNA, the CDR3 is TGCAGCGTTGAGGGGATTAACACCGGGGAGCTGTACTTC. Protein: CSVEGINTGELYF.